The rows below give T cell receptor beta chains drawn from one sample of a study of vaccination and CD4 T cells after COVID-19. Their recognized antigens are unknown. Using its own MiXCR run on the PCR reads, TCRdb lists one record per CDR3 protein. Among 20,000 or so distinct CDR3 sequences listed, more than 20% were seen once. The specimen sequenced was cultured CD4+ T cells from blood. The receptors come from a human donor with COVID-19. Both conserved end residues are part of each CDR3. The order of the fields is J gene, D gene, V gene, clone size, CDR3 DNA, CDR3 protein. D genes are given only for firm matches. The size of a clone is reported for some rows only, either as once, few or many, or as a class for expanded clones.

>TRBJ1-4|TRBD1|TRBV5-1|NA
TGCGCCAGCACCGGACAGGGGAAGAATGAAAAACTGTTTTTT
CASTGQGKNEKLFF
>TRBJ2-2|TRBD1|TRBV4-1|NA
TGCGCCAGCAGGCTTGGACAGGGGGGTACCGGGGAGCTGTTTTTT
CASRLGQGGTGELFF
>TRBJ2-7|NA|TRBV7-9|NA
TGTGCCAGCAGCTTAATAGGAATGGGTAACTACGAGCAGTACTTC
CASSLIGMGNYEQYF
>TRBJ2-7|TRBD1|TRBV24-1|once
TGTGCCACCAGTGATTCCGGGACAGGCTTTGAGCGGTACTTC
CATSDSGTGFERYF
>TRBJ2-7|NA|TRBV2|large
TGTGCCAGCAGTAGGGACTCCTACGAGCAGTACTTC
CASSRDSYEQYF
>TRBJ1-1|TRBD1|TRBV20-1|medium-sized
TGCAGTGCTAGAACGAAGACAGGGAGGCCTGAAGCTTTCTTT
CSARTKTGRPEAFF
>TRBJ1-5|NA|TRBV27|NA
TGTGCCAGCAGCAGCCTGAATCAGCCCCAGCATTTT
CASSSLNQPQHF
>TRBJ1-6|NA|TRBV27|NA
TGTGCCAGCAGTTACATCCGGGCCCACGAGGGGCCCCTCCACTTT
CASSYIRAHEGPLHF
>TRBJ1-1|NA|TRBV5-1|few
TGCGCCAGCAGCTTGGCCGGGCAGGGATGGACTGAAGCTTTCTTT
CASSLAGQGWTEAFF
>TRBJ2-3|NA|TRBV20-1|few
TGCAGTGCTAGGGCTATTCCCCTCAGCGGACCAAGCACAGATACGCAGTATTTT
CSARAIPLSGPSTDTQYF
>TRBJ2-3|TRBD1|TRBV9|NA
TGTGCCAGCACACTGGGGACAGTTGGCACAGATACGCAGTATTTT
CASTLGTVGTDTQYF
>TRBJ1-1|NA|TRBV7-2|few
TGTGCCAGCAGCTTACGGGCATCGGGGGGGGAAGCTTTCTTT
CASSLRASGGEAFF
>TRBJ2-5|TRBD2|TRBV12-3/TRBV12-4|NA
TGTGCCAGCAGCCGTAGCGGGGGAGGTGAGACCCAGTACTTC
CASSRSGGGETQYF
>TRBJ1-6|TRBD1|TRBV6-1|NA
TGTGCCAGCAGGGAAACAGGGGATAATTCACCCCTCCACTTT
CASRETGDNSPLHF
>TRBJ1-1|TRBD1|TRBV6-1|medium-sized
TGTGCCAGCAGGGACCGGGACAGGGGACGCGCTGAAGCTTTCTTT
CASRDRDRGRAEAFF
>TRBJ2-7|TRBD2|TRBV20-1|medium-sized
TGCAGTGCTAGTCCTAGCGGGAGGTACGAGCAGTACTTC
CSASPSGRYEQYF
>TRBJ1-5|TRBD1|TRBV20-1|medium-sized
TGCAGTGCTTACATCCAGGGGGCTTTGGGCAATCAGCCCCAGCATTTT
CSAYIQGALGNQPQHF
>TRBJ1-2|NA|TRBV20-1|medium-sized
TGCAGTGCTAGATCGGGGGGCTATGGCTACACCTTC
CSARSGGYGYTF
>TRBJ1-2|NA|TRBV28|few
TGTGCCAGCAGTCCACGGACGTTCTATGGCTACACCTTC
CASSPRTFYGYTF
>TRBJ2-3|NA|TRBV4-2|few
TGTGCCAGCAGCCAAGTTTCGGGGGCTGGCACAGATACGCAGTATTTT
CASSQVSGAGTDTQYF